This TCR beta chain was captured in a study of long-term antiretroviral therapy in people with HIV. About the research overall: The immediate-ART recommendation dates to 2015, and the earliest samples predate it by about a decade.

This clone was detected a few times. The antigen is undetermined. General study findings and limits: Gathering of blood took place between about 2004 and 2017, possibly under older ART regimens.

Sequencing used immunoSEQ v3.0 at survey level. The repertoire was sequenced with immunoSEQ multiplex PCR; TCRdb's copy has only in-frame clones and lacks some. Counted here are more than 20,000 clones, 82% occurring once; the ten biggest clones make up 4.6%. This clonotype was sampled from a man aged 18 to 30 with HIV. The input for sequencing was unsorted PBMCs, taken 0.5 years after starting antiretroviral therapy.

CDR3 amino acids: CASSSHRYNSRQPQHF. Here the CDR3 DNA reads TGTGCCAGCAGCTCACACCGCTACAATTCCAGGCAGCCCCAGCATTTT. V gene TRBV7-3 combines with J gene TRBJ1-5; no definite D call. The CDR3 totals 16 residues. Trimming shortened V by 4 bases and J by 7 bases, and 20 bases separated the two germline ends. Germline V gene lookup returns CDR1 SGHTA and CDR2 FQGTGA.